The sequence of this TCR beta chain was determined in a study of cytomegalovirus exposure and HLA in healthy donors. Turning to this clone: Its antigen is unidentified.

Study-level points and caveats: In vitro checks showed that three CMV-associated chains really do target CMV antigens. According to a later analysis, donors in an Asian-associated ancestry cluster reportedly had fewer N-insertions than the roughly 670-donor mean.

V was clipped by 4 bases and J by 4 bases; unmatched bases: 24. CDR1 and CDR2 from the germline V gene are SGHRS and YFSETQ. This CDR3 has 20 amino acids. The PCR employed 60 Vbeta primers together with 13 Jbeta primers. Here immunoSEQ multiplex PCR was the method, and the copy in TCRdb shows in-frame clones only, minus some. The sample consists of 120,000 to 150,000 clones, 76% of them appearing once. Although they were nominally healthy when sampled, donors likely had unrecorded immune exposures. The chain links TRBV5-1 to TRBJ1-2; 8 nucleotides align to TRBD1. Material for sequencing was PBMCs. The receptor comes from a man younger than 30 in good health and CMV-seronegative. CDR3 nucleotide sequence: TGCGCCAGCAGCCCCCCTTCTTGGGTCCGGAGACAGGGGCAGATCTATGGCTACACCTTC. Translation: CASSPPSWVRRQGQIYGYTF. Variable domain in full (rest from reference TRBV5-1 and TRBJ1-2): KAGVTQTPRYLIKTRGQQVTLSCSPISGHRSVSWYQQTPGQGLQFLFEYFSETQRNKGNFPGRFSGRQFSNSRSEMNVSTLELGDSALYLCASSPPSWVRRQGQIYGYTFGSGTRLTVV.